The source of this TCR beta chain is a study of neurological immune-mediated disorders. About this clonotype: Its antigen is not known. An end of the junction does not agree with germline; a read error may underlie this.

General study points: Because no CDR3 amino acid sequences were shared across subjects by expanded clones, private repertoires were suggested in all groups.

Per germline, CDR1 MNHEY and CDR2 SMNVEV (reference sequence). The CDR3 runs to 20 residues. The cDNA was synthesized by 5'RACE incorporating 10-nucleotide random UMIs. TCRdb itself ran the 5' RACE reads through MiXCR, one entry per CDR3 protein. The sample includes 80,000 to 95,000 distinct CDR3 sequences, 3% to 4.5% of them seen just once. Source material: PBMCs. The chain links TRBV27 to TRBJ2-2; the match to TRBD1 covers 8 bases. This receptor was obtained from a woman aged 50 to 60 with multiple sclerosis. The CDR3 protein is CANSRSIPGQENRDTGELFF. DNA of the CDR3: TGTGCCAACAGTCGATCGATTCCGGGACAGGAGAATCGGGACACCGGGGAGCTGTTTTTT.